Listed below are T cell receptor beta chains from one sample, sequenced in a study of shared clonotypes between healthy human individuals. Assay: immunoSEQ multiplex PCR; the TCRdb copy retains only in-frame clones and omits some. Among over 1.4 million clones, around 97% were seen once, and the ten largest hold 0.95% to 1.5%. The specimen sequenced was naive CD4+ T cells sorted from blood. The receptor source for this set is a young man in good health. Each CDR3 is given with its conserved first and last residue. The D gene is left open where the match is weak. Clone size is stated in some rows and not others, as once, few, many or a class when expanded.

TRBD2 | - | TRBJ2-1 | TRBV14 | TGTGCCAGCAGCCATATCGGACTAGACCCCTACAATGAGCAGTTCTTC | CASSHIGLDPYNEQFF
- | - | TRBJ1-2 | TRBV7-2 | TGTGCCAGCAGCTCGTCCTCCACAGGGCCCTTAGGCTACACCTTC | CASSSSSTGPLGYTF
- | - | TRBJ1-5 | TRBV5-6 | TGTGCCAGCAGCTTTGGAATTAGCAATCAGCCCCAGCATTTT | CASSFGISNQPQHF
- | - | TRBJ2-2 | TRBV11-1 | TGTGCCAGCAGCCCTACACCGAACACCGGGGAGCTGTTTTTT | CASSPTPNTGELFF
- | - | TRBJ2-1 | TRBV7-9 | TGTGCCAGCAGCAGGCCCGGTCCCAGCTCCTACAATGAGCAGTTCTTC | CASSRPGPSSYNEQFF
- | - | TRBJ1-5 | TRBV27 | TGTGCCAGCAGTTCCAGGATTTATAGCAATCAGCCCCAGCATTTT | CASSSRIYSNQPQHF
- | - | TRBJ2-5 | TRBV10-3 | TGTGCCATCGGGGGTGCGAGGCCCAACCAAGTAGAGACCCAGTACTTC | CAIGGARPNQVETQYF
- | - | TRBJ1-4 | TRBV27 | TGTGCCAGCACCGGTCTAGGACTGTTTTTT | CASTGLGLFF
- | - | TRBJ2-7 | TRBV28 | TGTGCCAGCAGTTCTGGGGTTCTCCCCTACGAGCAGTACTTC | CASSSGVLPYEQYF
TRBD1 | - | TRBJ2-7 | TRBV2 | TGTGCCAGTCAGACAGGGGGCGTCCCCTACGAGCAGTACTTC | CASQTGGVPYEQYF
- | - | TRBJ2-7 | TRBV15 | TGTGCCACCAGCAGAGCGAACTACGAGCAGTACTTC | CATSRANYEQYF
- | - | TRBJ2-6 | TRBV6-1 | TGTGCCAGCATGCTCACAGCTGGGGCCAACGTCCTGACTTTC | CASMLTAGANVLTF
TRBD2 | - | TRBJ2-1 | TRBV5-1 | TGCGCCAGCAGCTTTAAGCGGGAGGTGAGTGAGCAGTTCTTC | CASSFKREVSEQFF
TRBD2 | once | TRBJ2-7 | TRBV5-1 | TGCGCCAGCAGCTTCGCGGGAGGGCCCAACGAGCAGTACTTC | CASSFAGGPNEQYF
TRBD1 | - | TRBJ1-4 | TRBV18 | TGTGCCAGCTCTCGACGAGGACAGGGAATTGAAAAACTGTTTTTT | CASSRRGQGIEKLFF
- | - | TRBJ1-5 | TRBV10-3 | TGTGCCATCAGTGAGTCAAATAGTTGGCAGCCCCAGCATTTT | CAISESNSWQPQHF
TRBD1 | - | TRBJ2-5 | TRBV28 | TGTGCCAGCAGTTCGGGGACAGGTCAAGAGACCCAGTACTTC | CASSSGTGQETQYF
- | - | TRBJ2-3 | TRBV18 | TGTGCCAGCTCACACCGGCAGGGTATAGATCCAGATACGCAGTATTTT | CASSHRQGIDPDTQYF
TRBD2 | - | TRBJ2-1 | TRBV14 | TGTGCCAGCAGCCAACGGACTAGCGGGAGGGCGGGCAATGAGCAGTTCTTC | CASSQRTSGRAGNEQFF
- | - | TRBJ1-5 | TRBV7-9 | TGTGCCAGCAGCTTAGTCGGGACACCCTCGCCCCAGCATTTT | CASSLVGTPSPQHF
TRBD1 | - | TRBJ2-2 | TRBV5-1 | TGCGCCAGCATGGGACAGAGCGTCACCGGGGAGCTGTTTTTT | CASMGQSVTGELFF
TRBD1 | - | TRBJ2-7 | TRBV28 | TGTGCCAGCAGAAGACAGGGTCTCGACGAGCAGTACTTC | CASRRQGLDEQYF
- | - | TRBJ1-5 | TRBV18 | TGTGCCAGCTCACCCTCCCGTACGGGATCCCCTAAGATGTCCCAGCATTTT | CASSPSRTGSPKMSQHF
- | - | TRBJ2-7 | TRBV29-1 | TGCAGCGTTGGGGGCCGCTACTACGAGCAGTACTTC | CSVGGRYYEQYF
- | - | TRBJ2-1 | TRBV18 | TGTGCCAGCTCACCAGGAGGGAGCAATGAGCAGTTCTTC | CASSPGGSNEQFF
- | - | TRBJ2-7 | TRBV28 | TGTGCCAGCAGTTCAACAGGACGCTACGAGCAGTACTTC | CASSSTGRYEQYF
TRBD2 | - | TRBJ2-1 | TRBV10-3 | TGTGCCATCGGACTAGCGGGAGGGTACAATGAGCAGTTCTTC | CAIGLAGGYNEQFF
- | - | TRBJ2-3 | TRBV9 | TGTGCCAGCAGCGTAGAGTTGGCGGCCCGGGTGTATTTT | CASSVELAARVYF
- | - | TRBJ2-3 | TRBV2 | TGTGCCAGCAGGTTTATCGCAGATACGCAGTATTTT | CASRFIADTQYF
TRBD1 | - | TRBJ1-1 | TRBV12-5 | TGTGCTAGTGGCCGACAGGGTTTCACTGAAGCTTTCTTT | CASGRQGFTEAFF
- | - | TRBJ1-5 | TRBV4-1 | TGCGCCAGCAGCCAAGATTGGCAGGCTAATCAGCCCCAGCATTTT | CASSQDWQANQPQHF
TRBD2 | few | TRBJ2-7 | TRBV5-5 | TGTGCCAGCAGCTCAGTGATAGCGGGTCTCGAGGCCTACGAGCAGTACTTC | CASSSVIAGLEAYEQYF
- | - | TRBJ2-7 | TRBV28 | TGTGCCAGCAGTCGAACGGGGAACTCCTACGAGCAGTACTTC | CASSRTGNSYEQYF
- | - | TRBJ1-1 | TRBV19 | TGTGCCAGTACATTTGCAGAGAGGAACACTGAAGCTTTCTTT | CASTFAERNTEAFF
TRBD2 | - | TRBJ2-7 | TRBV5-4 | TGTGCCAGCAGCGTGGCTGGGAGGCGGGAGGGGACCTACGAGCAGTACTTC | CASSVAGRREGTYEQYF
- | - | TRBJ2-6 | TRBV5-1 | TGCGCCAGCAGCTTGGGGCAGGCTGGGGCCAACGTCCTGACTTTC | CASSLGQAGANVLTF
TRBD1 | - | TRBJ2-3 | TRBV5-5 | TGTGCCAGCAGCTTGGGACAGGGTGGGCAAGATACGCAGTATTTT | CASSLGQGGQDTQYF
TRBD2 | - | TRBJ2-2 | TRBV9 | TGTGCCAGCAGCGTAGTCCCTAGCGGATACACCGGGGAGCTGTTTTTT | CASSVVPSGYTGELFF
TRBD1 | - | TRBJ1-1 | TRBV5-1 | TGCGCCAGCAGCTTGGGGACAGGGGGGTTGTTGAGGAACACTGAAGCTTTCTTT | CASSLGTGGLLRNTEAFF
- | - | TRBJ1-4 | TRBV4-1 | TGCGCCAGCAGAGAGGACATAACTAATGAAAAACTGTTTTTT | CASREDITNEKLFF
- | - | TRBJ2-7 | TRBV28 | TGTGCCAGCAGTTTTACCACGGGCGAGCAGTACTTC | CASSFTTGEQYF
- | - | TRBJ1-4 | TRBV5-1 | TGCGCCAGCAGCTTGTACAGGGCTACTAATGAAAAACTGTTTTTT | CASSLYRATNEKLFF
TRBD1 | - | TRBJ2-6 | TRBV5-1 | TGCGCCAGCAGCTTGGATTCAGGGGACAGCTCCCCTCTCGTCAACGTCCTGACTTTC | CASSLDSGDSSPLVNVLTF
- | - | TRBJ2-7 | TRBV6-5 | TGTGCCAGCAGTTTATCTAGGGCCCAGGCGGAGCAGTACTTC | CASSLSRAQAEQYF
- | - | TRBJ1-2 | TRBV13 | TGTGCCAGCAGCTTAAGAACACCAGGAGCGAACAGGGATCGGAGTGGCGGCTACACCTTC | CASSLRTPGANRDRSGGYTF
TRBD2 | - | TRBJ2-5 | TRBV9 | TGTGCCAGCAGCGTAGATCCAGCGGGAGTGGAGACCCAGTACTTC | CASSVDPAGVETQYF
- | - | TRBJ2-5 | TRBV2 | TGTGCCAGCAGTGACCCCAGGGGCCAAGAGACCCAGTACTTC | CASSDPRGQETQYF
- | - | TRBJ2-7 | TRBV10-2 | TGCGCCAGCAGTGACTCTTACCAAAGAACGACCCGACAGCCCTACGAGCAGTACTTC | CASSDSYQRTTRQPYEQYF
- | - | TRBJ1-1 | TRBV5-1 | TGCGCCAGCAGCTTAATAGGGATAACCACTGAAGCTTTCTTT | CASSLIGITTEAFF
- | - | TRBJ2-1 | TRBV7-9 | TGTGCCAGCAGCTTAGGGGCCCTGAACCAGTTCTTC | CASSLGALNQFF